This entry features one TCR beta chain sequence. This sample was included in a study of blood T cell repertoires in COVID-19. Study at large: The study drew acute and convalescent COVID-19 samples from the United States, Italy and Spain.

The V gene's germline CDR1 is SGHTA and CDR2 FQGTGA. CDR3 length: 14 residues. Trimming took 5 bases from V and 9 from J, leaving 17 bases between them. How the authors handled the data: Nucleated cell number was recorded as an estimate derived from reference gene primer amplification. Sequencing used immunoSEQ multiplex PCR; TCRdb keeps in-frame clones, though not all of them. V and J calls and clone size follow that table, whereas D and trimming were derived from the DNA. The sample yields some 44,000 clones, around 93% seen once. Sequenced sample: peripheral blood. The receptor's source is a human donor in a cohort sampled during active COVID-19. The V and J genes are TRBV7-3 and TRBJ2-1; TRBD2 might be the D (6 bases). The CDR3 sequence: CASSMMVGGLEQFF. In DNA, the CDR3 is TGTGCCAGCAGCATGATGGTCGGAGGGCTTGAGCAGTTCTTC.